This T cell receptor beta chain was documented in a study of monozygotic twins with inflammatory bowel disease. With regard to this clonotype: Its antigen remains unknown.

A total RNA quantity of roughly 3.5 ug went into each TCR library. Researchers used template switching to add UMIs featuring a 6-nucleotide sample barcode. cDNA encoding TCRalpha and TCRbeta underwent two nested PCRs of approximately 16 and 9 cycles, each of which was followed by bead purification. TCRdb re-called the 5' RACE reads and gives one entry per CDR3 protein, without DNA. In total, the table holds approximately 150,000 distinct CDR3 sequences. Study-wide results and limits: Distinction of different T cell subtypes was not possible.

This clonotype originated in a human donor with ulcerative colitis or Crohn's disease, or a healthy co-twin of an affected twin (not recorded which). Material: blood.

CDR3 sequence: CASSYQPYGYTF. V and J are TRBV28 and TRBJ1-2. CDR1 is MDHEN and CDR2 is SYDVKM in the germline V gene. CDR3 length: 12 amino acids.